This TCR beta chain originates from a study of blood T cell repertoires in COVID-19. Whole-study context: Sample material is recorded as cDNA or gDNA derived from T cells, B-cell-depleted T cells, or PBMCs.

Measured with immunoSEQ multiplex PCR; TCRdb has only the in-frame clones, and not every one. The top ten hold roughly 2% of the sample, which has 250,000 or so clones, around 90% seen once. Seattle-derived patients entered the study during active infection and were followed longitudinally. Sequences were obtained from peripheral blood. This receptor was identified in a woman in her sixties or seventies with COVID-19, enrolled during active disease.

This CDR3 is CASSLEAGGRTVGELFF. In DNA form, the CDR3 reads TGTGCCAGCAGTTTGGAGGCGGGGGGGCGAACGGTCGGGGAGCTGTTTTTT. The chain links TRBV27 to TRBJ2-2, with 9 bases fitting TRBD2. This CDR3 has 17 amino acids. Germline trimming cut 3 bases from V and 7 bases from J; bases unmatched to any gene: 12. The germline V gene has CDR1 MNHEY and CDR2 SMNVEV (reference sequence).